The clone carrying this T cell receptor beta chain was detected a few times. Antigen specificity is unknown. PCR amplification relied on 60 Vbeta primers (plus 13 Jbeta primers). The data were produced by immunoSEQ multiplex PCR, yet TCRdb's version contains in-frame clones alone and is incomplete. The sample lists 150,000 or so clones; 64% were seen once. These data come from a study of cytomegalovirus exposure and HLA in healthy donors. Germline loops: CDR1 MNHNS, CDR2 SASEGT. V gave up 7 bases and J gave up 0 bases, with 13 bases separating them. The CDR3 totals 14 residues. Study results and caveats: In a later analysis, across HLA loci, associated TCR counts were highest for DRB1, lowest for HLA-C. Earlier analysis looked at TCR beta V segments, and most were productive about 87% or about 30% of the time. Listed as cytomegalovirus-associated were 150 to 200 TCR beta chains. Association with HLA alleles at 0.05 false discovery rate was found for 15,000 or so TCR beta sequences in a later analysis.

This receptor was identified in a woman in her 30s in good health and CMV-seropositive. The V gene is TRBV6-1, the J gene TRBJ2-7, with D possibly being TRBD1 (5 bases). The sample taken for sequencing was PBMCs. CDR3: CASMAGYSSYEQYF. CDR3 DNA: TGTGCCAGCATGGCAGGGTATAGCTCCTACGAGCAGTACTTC.